This TCR beta chain was observed in a study of cytomegalovirus exposure and HLA in healthy donors. Overall study context: The same platform was used for the 120 or so validation repertoires as for the 650 to 700 first-cohort repertoires, as reported in a later analysis.

After removal of 2 bases from V and 9 bases from J, the junction contained 11 bases not matched to a gene. The CDR3 consists of 16 residues. The germline V gene has CDR1 ENHRY and CDR2 SYGVKD. Regarding this clone: Its specificity is unknown.

Assay: immunoSEQ multiplex PCR; the TCRdb copy retains only in-frame clones and omits some. The sample yields around 200,000 clones, around 90% seen once. General study findings and limits: The dataset shows that most TCR sequences were rare, while some public TCRs occurred in many donors. The authors enumerated around 150 TCR beta chains as linked to cytomegalovirus.

The receptor comes from a woman aged 18-29 years in good health and CMV-seronegative. The rearrangement links TRBV10-3 to TRBJ2-1; 9 bases fit TRBD2. Sequencing was performed on PBMCs. This CDR3 is CAISELAGLSGSEQFF. Here the CDR3 DNA reads TGTGCCATCAGTGAGCTAGCGGGACTTTCCGGTAGTGAGCAGTTCTTC.